These 25 T cell receptor beta chains share one sample of origin, sequenced in a study of patients and donors after allogeneic stem cell transplantation. Each CDR3 protein is one row after TCRdb ran MiXCR on the RT-PCR reads. This sample has roughly 880,000 distinct CDR3 sequences, with under 20% found just once. The sequenced material came from blood, either unsorted or a sorted T cell fraction (not recorded which). The receptors were gathered from a human donor who was either an allogeneic HSCT recipient or a stem cell or donor lymphocyte infusion donor (not recorded which). It is not recorded whose cells these are; they may come from a transplant donor.

This clonotype was seen more than once but under ten times. This chain uses TRBV20-1 with TRBJ2-5; D is perhaps TRBD1 (6 bases). Trimming shortened V by 0 bases and J by 0 bases, and 14 bases separated the two germline ends. The CDR3 is 16 amino acids. Germline CDR1 and CDR2: DFQATT and SNEGSKA (reference sequence). In DNA form, the CDR3 reads TGCAGTGCTAGAGATGGCCATGGGGGCCACCAAGAGACCCAGTACTTC. Translation gives CSARDGHGGHQETQYF.

This clonotype appeared a few times. The V and J genes are TRBV20-1 and TRBJ2-3; the match to TRBD2 covers 7 bases. This CDR3 comprises 14 residues. J gave up 5 bases and V 0 bases, and 5 bases lay outside the gene matches. Germline CDR1 is DFQATT and CDR2 is SNEGSKA (reference sequence). CDR3 sequence: CSARDSLAVDTQYF. In DNA form, the CDR3 reads TGCAGTGCTAGAGATTCGCTAGCGGTAGATACGCAGTATTTT.

The chain couples TRBV28 to TRBJ1-1; D is unclear. Germline V gene data show CDR1 as MDHEN and CDR2 as SYDVKM. CDR3 length: 11 amino acids. With 9 bases removed from V and 1 base from J, the gap between germline ends came to 6 bases. The CDR3 DNA is TGTGCCAGAACGCCGAACACTGAAGCTTTCTTT. Encoded protein: CARTPNTEAFF.

This chain links TRBV4-2 with TRBJ2-7; D may correspond to TRBD1 or TRBD2 (5 bases each). V lost 1 base and J lost 2, with 15 bases in between. There are 16 residues in the CDR3. Germline V gives CDR1 LGHNA, CDR2 YNFKEQ. CDR3: CASSQGTGTRAYEQYF. The DNA for the CDR3 is TGTGCCAGCAGCCAAGGAACCGGGACGAGAGCCTACGAGCAGTACTTC.

Only one count was recorded for this clonotype. The gene calls are TRBV3-1 and TRBJ2-7, with 9 bases fitting TRBD2. The ends lost 0 bases at V and 3 bases at J; junction bases unmatched: 6. Germline V gene lookup returns CDR1 LGHDT and CDR2 YNNKEL (reference sequence). CDR3 length: 16 amino acids. CDR3 sequence reads: CASSQDFSGGSYEQYF. The CDR3 DNA follows: TGTGCCAGCAGCCAAGATTTTAGCGGGGGCAGCTACGAGCAGTACTTC.

This sequence joins TRBV4-3 and TRBJ1-2; tentative D call: TRBD1 (5 bases). Trimming pared 2 bases from V and 2 bases from J, leaving 12 bases between. Per germline, CDR1 LGHNA and CDR2 YSLEER. This CDR3 spans 15 amino acids. This chain's CDR3 is CASSQTPEGNYGYTF. Here the CDR3 DNA reads TGCGCCAGCAGCCAAACCCCTGAGGGGAACTATGGCTACACCTTC.

In this sample, this clonotype turned up many times. The V gene is TRBV10-3, the J gene TRBJ2-3, with TRBD1 identical over 7 bases. Germline V CDR1 and CDR2: ENHRY, SYGVKD. CDR3 size: 16 residues. The ends lost 5 bases at V and 2 bases at J; junction bases unmatched: 10. The CDR3 reads CAISPNEGAYTDTQYF. The CDR3, as DNA: TGTGCCATCAGTCCCAATGAGGGGGCCTACACAGATACGCAGTATTTT.

V gene TRBV6-1 combines with J gene TRBJ2-1; possibly TRBD1 for D (6 bases). This CDR3 spans 16 amino acids. The ends were cut back, 1 base at V and 12 bases at J, with 22 bases in the middle. CDR1 and CDR2 from the germline V gene are MNHNS and SASEGT. CDR3 region: CASSEGMGRGPIGQFF. For the CDR3, the DNA is TGTGCCAGCAGTGAAGGGATGGGCAGGGGCCCCATCGGGCAGTTCTTC.

This clonotype was detected ten times or more. V and J are TRBV12-3 or TRBV12-4 and TRBJ1-5, with a weak D call TRBD1 (5 bases). Between the trimmed V and J ends, which lost 7 bases and 1 base, there was a span of 17 bases. This CDR3 has 16 amino acids. The CDR3 sequence: CASILGEGRSNQPQHF. CDR3 nucleotides: TGTGCCAGCATCCTAGGGGAGGGGAGGAGCAATCAGCCCCAGCATTTT.

In this sample, this clonotype turned up a few times. The J gene is TRBJ2-5, the V gene TRBV5-1, with 10 bases lining up with TRBD2. V lost 3 bases to trimming and J lost 4 bases; unmatched junction nucleotides: 9. CDR1 is SGHRS and CDR2 is YFSETQ in the germline V gene. The CDR3 runs to 16 residues. The CDR3 sequence: CASSSRAGGTPETQYF. DNA of the CDR3: TGCGCCAGCAGCTCGCGAGCGGGGGGGACCCCAGAGACCCAGTACTTC.

The sample holds a few counts of this clonotype. The rearrangement uses TRBV29-1 and TRBJ1-1, with 8 bases that match TRBD1. This CDR3 has 12 residues. J gave up 7 bases and V 7 bases, and 8 bases lay outside the gene matches. Germline V gene sequence: CDR1 SQVTM, CDR2 ANQGSEA. The DNA of the CDR3 is TGCAGCGGGGCGACAGGGGCGATTGAAGCTTTCTTT. Amino acids: CSGATGAIEAFF. The full variable domain, with the rest looked up from reference TRBV29-1 and TRBJ1-1, is SAVISQKPSRDICQRGTSLTIQCQVDSQVTMMFWYRQQPGQSLTLIATANQGSEATYESGFVIDKFPISRPNLTFSTLTVSNMSPEDSSIYLCSGATGAIEAFFGQGTRLTVV.

The rearrangement uses TRBV5-1 and TRBJ2-5, with D maybe TRBD1 (5 bases). This CDR3 contains 13 residues. V lost 5 bases and J 2 bases, leaving 10 bases between the germline ends. Germline V CDR1 and CDR2: SGHRS, YFSETQ. As DNA, the CDR3 is TGCGCCAGCAGACCTGACAGTCAAGAGACCCAGTACTTC. Its protein is CASRPDSQETQYF.

The chain couples TRBV7-8 to TRBJ2-3; 11 bases agree with TRBD1. The CDR3 has 16 residues. The germline V gene encodes CDR1 SGHVS and CDR2 FQNEAQ. V was clipped by 5 bases and J by 5 bases; unmatched bases: 9. CDR3 protein: CASSPIGTGGLDTQYF. The CDR3 DNA follows: TGTGCCAGCAGCCCGATAGGGACAGGGGGTCTAGATACGCAGTATTTT.

This clonotype appeared many times. The chain uses TRBV4-2 and TRBJ2-3; 7 nucleotides line up with TRBD2. Looked up from germline, CDR1 is LGHNA and CDR2 is YNFKEQ. V lost 0 bases, J lost 8 bases, and 11 bases stayed unmatched. The CDR3 sequence is 16 residues long. The CDR3 region has the DNA TGTGCCAGCAGCCAAGATAATGCGGGAGTTGGGGGTACGCAGTATTTT. Translated, it gives CASSQDNAGVGGTQYF.

This clonotype was detected only a few times. The rearrangement uses TRBV6-2 or TRBV6-3 and TRBJ2-4; 9 bases agree with TRBD2. This CDR3 region has 19 residues. V shed 2 bases, J shed 0 bases, and the junction held 11 bases outside the gene matches. The germline gives CDR1 MNHEY, CDR2 SVGEGT. The CDR3 here is CASSYPSSGVIIAKNIQYF. The CDR3 DNA reads TGTGCCAGCAGTTACCCGTCTAGCGGGGTTATCATAGCCAAAAACATTCAGTACTTC.

This clonotype was counted between two and nine times. The gene calls are TRBV7-2 and TRBJ2-7; a weak D match, TRBD2 (5 bases). This CDR3 has 12 amino acids. V lost 1 base, J lost 12 bases, and 13 bases lay in between. The V gene's germline CDR1 is SGHTA and CDR2 FQGNSA. The CDR3: CASSLVSGNAYF. The CDR3 nucleotides are TGTGCCAGCAGCTTAGTTTCCGGGAATGCGTACTTC.

This clonotype was detected many times. This chain uses TRBV29-1 with TRBJ2-3; D possibly corresponds to TRBD1 (7 bases). This CDR3 has 13 residues. Per the germline V gene, CDR1 is SQVTM and CDR2 is ANQGSEA. V lost 3 bases to trimming and J lost 3 bases, with 10 bases between them. The CDR3 DNA sequence: TGCAGCGTTGAGGCAGGGGGGACAGATACGCAGTATTTT. Amino acid sequence: CSVEAGGTDTQYF.

CDR3 nucleotide sequence: TGTGCCAGCAGTTTGCGAGACAGACGCAATCAGCCCCAGCATTTT. It yields the protein CASSLRDRRNQPQHF. The chain uses TRBV12-3 or TRBV12-4 and TRBJ1-5, with D perhaps matching TRBD1 (5 bases). The CDR3 spans 15 residues. V was shortened by 3 bases and J by 2 bases, with 11 bases between the two germline ends.

The CDR3 DNA is TGTGCCAGCAACACACGGAGGGGGTATGAGGAGCTGTTTTTT. This encodes CASNTRRGYEELFF. The chain couples TRBV2 to TRBJ2-2; possibly TRBD1 or TRBD2 for D (6 bases each). There are 14 residues in the CDR3. Trimming shortened V by 7 bases and J by 10 bases, and 19 bases separated the two germline ends. CDR1 and CDR2 (germline): SNHLY, FYNNEI.

This clonotype was detected a few times. The J gene is TRBJ2-3, the V gene TRBV5-1; D not resolved. Trimming shortened V by 0 bases and J by 6 bases, and 11 bases separated the two germline ends. The germline V gene encodes CDR1 SGHRS and CDR2 YFSETQ. The CDR3 runs to 14 residues. CDR3 amino acids: CASSLGFHADTQYF. The CDR3 nucleotides are TGCGCCAGCAGCTTGGGGTTTCATGCGGATACGCAGTATTTT.

This clonotype was recorded a few times. The gene calls are TRBV20-1 and TRBJ2-3; D is undetermined. This CDR3 has 13 amino acids. The germline gives CDR1 DFQATT, CDR2 SNEGSKA (reference sequence). Trimming removed 1 base from V and 5 bases from J, with 10 bases in between. CDR3 coding DNA: TGCAGTGCTAGAGCCCCTCCCCTAGATACGCAGTATTTT. As protein: CSARAPPLDTQYF.

For the CDR3, the DNA is TGTGCCAGCTCACCAAAGGTTTCTGGGCGCACAGATACGCAGTATTTT. Amino acid sequence: CASSPKVSGRTDTQYF. V and J are TRBV18 and TRBJ2-3; D unclear. The CDR3 contains 16 residues. V lost 2 bases and J 1 base, leaving 13 bases between the germline ends. Germline V CDR1 and CDR2: KGHSH, LQKENI.

This clonotype was seen at least ten times. The rearrangement uses TRBV29-1 and TRBJ2-1, with 7 nucleotides matching TRBD1. Germline CDR1 SQVTM, CDR2 ANQGSEA. There are 15 residues in the CDR3. V shed 2 bases, J shed 7 bases, and the junction held 11 bases outside the gene matches. The CDR3 nucleotides are TGCAGCGTTGAATGGCAGGGGGTTTCTTTGAATGAGCAGTTCTTC. This sequence encodes CSVEWQGVSLNEQFF.

This clonotype occurred a few times. The genes are TRBV20-1 and TRBJ2-5, with TRBD2 as a possible D gene (7 bases). This CDR3 comprises 15 residues. CDR1 DFQATT and CDR2 SNEGSKA come from the germline V gene (reference sequence). Trimming pared 3 bases from V and 6 bases from J, leaving 20 bases between. In nucleotides, the CDR3 is TGCAGTGCTAGTTTTTTGCGGGGGCAAGCAAAGACCCAGTACTTC. This sequence encodes CSASFLRGQAKTQYF.

This sequence joins TRBV2 and TRBJ2-3, with D tentatively TRBD2 (5 bases). The CDR3 extends over 13 amino acids. The germline V gene has CDR1 SNHLY and CDR2 FYNNEI. Trimming removed 7 bases from V and 1 base from J, with 9 bases in between. For the CDR3, the DNA is TGTGCCAGCAAGGGAGCGCGCACAGATACGCAGTATTTT. Protein sequence: CASKGARTDTQYF.